These T cell receptor beta chains were read from a single sample in a study of early T cells in non-severe SARS-CoV-2 infection. TCRdb reprocessed the 5' RACE reads via MiXCR and lists one record per CDR3 protein. The data show about 36,000 distinct CDR3 sequences, 9.9% seen once. The sample taken for sequencing was whole blood. Receptor source: an adult who was a healthcare worker with PCR-confirmed SARS-CoV-2 infection or an uninfected control (not recorded which). Both conserved end residues are trimmed from each CDR3. Some rows mark clone size as missing; the rest say once, few, many or name a class of expanded clone.

v_gene	j_gene	abundance	CDR3aa
TRBV6-2/TRBV6-3	TRBJ2-5	many	ASSYDGGGAETQY
TRBV7-3	TRBJ2-1	few	ASSLGRGVLNEQF
TRBV10-2	TRBJ2-1	many	ASSIVVFNEQF
TRBV27	TRBJ2-5	many	ASSPLAGTQETQY
TRBV12-5	TRBJ2-4	.	ASANRAGPGY
TRBV5-5	TRBJ1-1	.	ASSSGGRTWNTEAF
TRBV6-2/TRBV6-3	TRBJ2-1	medium-sized	ASSIRQEGNDEQF
TRBV6-1	TRBJ1-6	few	ASSWDSRSPLH
TRBV12-3/TRBV12-4	TRBJ1-3	many	ASSFAGAISGNTIY
TRBV7-2	TRBJ2-7	many	ASSGGDRAYEQY
TRBV20-1	TRBJ1-2	few	SAPVQANYGYT
TRBV12-3/TRBV12-4	TRBJ1-2	many	ASREQGNYGYT
TRBV7-3	TRBJ2-2	many	ASSLSRLGTTPNTGELF
TRBV21-1	TRBJ1-1	few	ASSKALFRQTNTEAF
TRBV6-1	TRBJ1-1	many	ASSEAGRHTEAF
TRBV2	TRBJ1-1	many	ATTFRGSNTEAF
TRBV11-2	TRBJ1-2	many	ASSSWDSPPVAYYGYT
TRBV7-9	TRBJ1-2	many	ASSLDYGYT
TRBV12-3/TRBV12-4	TRBJ2-1	few	ASSLVQATYNEQF
TRBV29-1	TRBJ2-1	many	SVASGGYNEQF
TRBV4-2	TRBJ1-1	many	ASSLPRDRVNTEAF
TRBV7-8	TRBJ1-5	many	ASSLGRPGQLQPQH
TRBV7-2	TRBJ1-1	few	ASRNGNTEAF
TRBV6-2/TRBV6-3	TRBJ2-5	many	ASSYPLLGQETQY
TRBV12-3/TRBV12-4	TRBJ1-1	many	ASSPTGRTNTEAF
TRBV6-2/TRBV6-3	TRBJ2-3	.	ASSYSRTGSTDTQY
TRBV3-1	TRBJ2-7	.	ASSHKHFYEQY
TRBV19	TRBJ1-1	.	ASSSLGGGGTEAF
TRBV6-2/TRBV6-3	TRBJ1-2	many	ASSDRQGYGYT
TRBV6-1	TRBJ1-1	few	ASSEENTEAF
TRBV29-1	TRBJ1-1	many	SVEPGAEAF
TRBV12-3/TRBV12-4	TRBJ1-2	few	ASSPTGDKYGYT
TRBV2	TRBJ2-5	.	ASSLGQGRTETQY
TRBV27	TRBJ2-7	few	ASGYYEQY
TRBV3-1	TRBJ2-5	.	ASSLPLEEIQETQY
TRBV12-3/TRBV12-4	TRBJ1-3	many	ASSRTAGNTIY
TRBV20-1	TRBJ2-5	few	SALSLAGGKETQY
TRBV9	TRBJ1-1	.	ASSVQTGTEAF
TRBV9	TRBJ2-1	few	ASSVLGGNEQF
TRBV20-1	TRBJ2-2	many	SARDRGQTGELF
TRBV20-1	TRBJ1-5	.	SATNYNNQPQH
TRBV28	TRBJ1-2	.	ASSRTVVYGYT
TRBV20-1	TRBJ2-7	many	SARISEEQY
TRBV29-1	TRBJ2-4	.	SIRLAKNIQY
TRBV6-6	TRBJ2-7	.	ASSEAGSSYEQY
TRBV2	TRBJ2-7	.	ASSGLLSYEQY
TRBV10-3	TRBJ1-1	.	ATGREMNTEAF
TRBV10-3	TRBJ1-6	medium-sized	AISETHRGSPLH
TRBV7-2	TRBJ2-3	many	ASSLVGGTSGTDTQY
TRBV20-1	TRBJ2-7	.	SASLEGSSYEQY
TRBV6-6	TRBJ1-3	.	ASSLDRVESGNTIY
TRBV27	TRBJ2-4	many	ASSLGGKNIQY
TRBV28	TRBJ1-5	few	ASSWEGPQPQH